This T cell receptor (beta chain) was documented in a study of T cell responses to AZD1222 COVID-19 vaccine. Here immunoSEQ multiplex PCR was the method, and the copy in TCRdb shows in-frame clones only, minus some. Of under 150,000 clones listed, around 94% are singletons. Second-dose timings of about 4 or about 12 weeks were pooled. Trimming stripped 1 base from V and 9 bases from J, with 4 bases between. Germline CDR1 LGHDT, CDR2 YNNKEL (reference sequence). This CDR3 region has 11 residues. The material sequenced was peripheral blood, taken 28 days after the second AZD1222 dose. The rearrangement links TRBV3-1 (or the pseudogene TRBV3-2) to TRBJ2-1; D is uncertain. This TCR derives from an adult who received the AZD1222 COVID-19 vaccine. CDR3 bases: TGTGCCAGCAGCCAAGTGGGTGAGCAGTTCTTC. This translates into CASSQVGEQFF.